Each of the 8 T cell receptor beta chains below was sequenced from the same sample in a study of Tregs in tolerant kidney transplant recipients. Clones were read by immunoSEQ multiplex PCR, and TCRdb kept only the in-frame ones, dropping some. This table has some 110,000 clones, around nine tenths appearing once. The material sequenced was CD4+ T cells from blood. The receptors were gathered from a human donor in good health.

The J gene is TRBJ2-7, the V gene TRBV15; perhaps TRBD1 as D (5 bases). Germline CDR1 reads LNHNV; CDR2 reads YYDKDF (reference sequence). This CDR3 comprises 13 residues. V gave up 3 bases and J gave up 7 bases, with 13 bases separating them. CDR3 in DNA: TGTGCCACCAGCAGCGGTCAGGGTAGGGAGCAGTACTTC. Amino acid sequence: CATSSGQGREQYF.

The V call is TRBV18, the J call TRBJ1-1, with a weak D call TRBD1 (5 bases). There are 17 residues in the CDR3. V was trimmed by 1 base and J by 5 bases, leaving 20 bases between them. In germline, CDR1 is KGHSH, CDR2 LQKENI. CDR3 residues: CASSPQRRSGGLTEAFF. CDR3 nucleotide sequence: TGTGCCAGCTCACCACAGAGGAGGAGTGGGGGTTTGACTGAAGCTTTCTTT.

The chain joins TRBV27 to TRBJ2-5, with 7 nucleotides matching TRBD2. The CDR3 covers 14 residues. V dropped 4 bases and J dropped 7; count of bases not matched to a gene: 9. From germline, CDR1 is MNHEY and CDR2 SMNVEV (reference sequence). Here the CDR3 DNA reads TGTGCCAGCAGTTCGTTACGGGGCGGGGGGACCCAGTACTTC. Protein product: CASSSLRGGGTQYF.

V is TRBV2 and J is TRBJ1-2; no clear D gene. V lost 1 base and J lost 4, with 10 bases in between. The CDR3 is made up of 14 amino acids. Germline CDR1 is SNHLY and CDR2 is FYNNEI. Here the CDR3 reads CASSEEVRGYGYTF. In DNA, the CDR3 is TGTGCCAGCAGTGAAGAGGTTAGAGGCTATGGCTACACCTTC.

This clone came up once. The chain employs TRBV5-1 and TRBJ2-4; 15 bases align to TRBD2. The CDR3 length is 19 residues. Germline-derived CDR1 and CDR2 are SGHRS and YFSETQ. V shed 3 bases and J 3 bases; nucleotides not matched to a gene: 10. The CDR3, as DNA: TGCGCCAGCAGCTCGCGGACTAGCGGGGGGGCCGGTAACAAAAACATTCAGTACTTC. It encodes CASSSRTSGGAGNKNIQYF. The full variable domain, completed using reference TRBV5-1 and TRBJ2-4, is KAGVTQTPRYLIKTRGQQVTLSCSPISGHRSVSWYQQTPGQGLQFLFEYFSETQRNKGNFPGRFSGRQFSNSRSEMNVSTLELGDSALYLCASSSRTSGGAGNKNIQYFGAGTRLSVL.

The chain links TRBV5-1 to TRBJ2-1; TRBD2 matches 8 bases. V was pared by 4 bases and J by 6 bases, with 6 bases of the junction left unmatched. The CDR3 totals 14 residues. From germline, CDR1 is SGHRS and CDR2 YFSETQ. CDR3 coding DNA: TGCGCCAGCAGCCCGATAGCGGGAATCAATGAGCAGTTCTTC. Residues: CASSPIAGINEQFF.

A single count supports this clone. J is TRBJ2-1 and V is TRBV9, with 11 bases that match TRBD2. Germline V gives CDR1 SGDLS, CDR2 YYNGEE. The CDR3 has 14 amino acids. The junction had 1 base not matched to a gene; V was cut back by 3 bases and J by 5 bases. The CDR3 loop reads CASSAGLADNEQFF. The CDR3 DNA reads TGTGCCAGCAGCGCGGGACTAGCGGACAATGAGCAGTTCTTC.

The rearrangement joins TRBV27 to TRBJ2-1; D gene uncertain. With 3 bases removed from V and 4 bases from J, the gap between germline ends came to 10 bases. The CDR3 has 14 residues. Germline CDR1 reads MNHEY; CDR2 reads SMNVEV (reference sequence). The CDR3 is CASSFGRLYNEQFF. The CDR3 DNA reads TGTGCCAGCAGTTTTGGCAGACTTTACAATGAGCAGTTCTTC.